Each of the 16 T cell receptor beta chains below was sequenced from the same sample in a study of tumor-infiltrating lymphocytes in oesophageal squamous cell carcinoma. Each CDR3 protein gets one entry after TCRdb re-called the PCR reads with MiXCR. The data show approximately 9,500 distinct CDR3 sequences, roughly three fifths seen once. The specimen sequenced was esophageal tumor tissue. These receptor sequences come from a male donor with esophageal squamous cell carcinoma.

The rearrangement joins TRBV7-8 to TRBJ2-1, with 7 bases aligning to TRBD1. The J call is uncertain, as TRBJ2-7 better fits the DNA end. The germline V gene has CDR1 SGHVS and CDR2 FQNEAQ. The CDR3 totals 15 residues. The CDR3 coding sequence is TGTGCCAGCAGCTCTCGACAGGGTCCCTCCTACGAGCAGTACTTC. This gives the protein CASSSRQGPSYEQYF.

This clonotype has only a few counts. The chain couples TRBV5-1 to TRBJ1-3, with D tentatively TRBD1 (5 bases). In germline, CDR1 is SGHRS, CDR2 YFSETQ. The CDR3 is 15 amino acids. V lost 4 bases and J 0 bases, leaving 11 bases between the germline ends. The CDR3 region has the DNA TGCGCCAGCAGCCCACAGGCTAGCTCTGGAAACACCATATATTTT. This sequence encodes CASSPQASSGNTIYF.

This clonotype occurred a few times. This chain links TRBV7-2 with TRBJ2-5; either TRBD1 or TRBD2 may fit D (6 bases each). Germline assignment: CDR1 SGHTA and CDR2 FQGNSA. V was cut by 7 bases and J by 4 bases, with 19 bases left in between. The CDR3 consists of 15 residues. The CDR3 DNA reads as TGTGCCAGCAACCAATTTCGGGGGCTTGGAGAGACCCAGTACTTC. Protein: CASNQFRGLGETQYF.

The chain combines TRBV7-2 with TRBJ2-1; D unclear. This CDR3 is 15 amino acids long. V was pared by 5 bases and J by 7 bases, with 18 bases between. CDR1 is SGHTA, CDR2 FQGNSA, per germline. The CDR3 sequence: CASSIIAGVTNEQFF. The CDR3 coding sequence is TGTGCCAGCAGCATTATAGCAGGAGTTACAAATGAGCAGTTCTTC.

Note on this clonotype: Since no conserved phenylalanine or tryptophan closes the CDR3, a read error is the likely cause. The DNA is left out, because the CDR3 cannot be placed on it with certainty; the CDR3 is given as TCRdb lists it. This sequence joins TRBV11-1 and TRBJ2-6; TRBD1 is the table's D call, not checked against the DNA. The CDR3 is 9 amino acids in total, end residues counted. CDR1 SGHAT and CDR2 FQDESV come from the germline V gene (reference sequence). The CDR3: CASSLEGGL.

This clonotype was recorded many times. V and J are TRBV24-1 and TRBJ2-5; 9 bases are a match to TRBD1. CDR3 length: 15 residues. CDR1 KGHDR and CDR2 SFDVKD come from the germline V gene. V shed 1 base, J shed 5 bases, and the junction held 4 bases outside the gene matches. The CDR3 protein is CATSDLYRGQETQYF. DNA for the CDR3: TGTGCCACCAGTGATTTATACAGGGGGCAGGAGACCCAGTACTTC.

The V and J genes are TRBV5-1 and TRBJ2-2; D gene unclear. The V end lost 4 bases, the J end lost 5 bases, and 18 bases lay between the germline ends. Germline V gives CDR1 SGHRS, CDR2 YFSETQ. This CDR3 has 16 residues. The CDR3 bases are TGCGCCAGCAGCGCCAGGTTCTCACAAGGGACCGGGGAGCTGTTTTTT. This encodes CASSARFSQGTGELFF.

This sequence joins TRBV7-2 and TRBJ1-1; possible D gene TRBD1, 5 bases. The length of the CDR3 is 14 residues. Trimming pared 6 bases from V and 1 base from J, leaving 12 bases between. The V gene's germline CDR1 is SGHTA and CDR2 FQGNSA. In DNA, the CDR3 is TGTGCCAGCAGTTGGGGACTTACGAACACTGAAGCTTTCTTT. Translating gives CASSWGLTNTEAFF.

This clonotype is labeled medium-sized (0.01 to 0.1%). The J gene is TRBJ1-5, the V gene TRBV7-2, with D unclear. Trimming shortened V by 4 bases and J by 7 bases, and 8 bases separated the two germline ends. The germline CDR1 and CDR2 sequences are SGHTA and FQGNSA. The CDR3 contains 12 residues. As DNA, the CDR3 is TGTGCCAGCAGCTCGACCGGGCAGCCCCAGCATTTT. As protein: CASSSTGQPQHF.

With respect to this clonotype: Without the conserved terminal phenylalanine or tryptophan, this CDR3 likely stems from a read error. It is unclear where the CDR3 begins or ends on the DNA, so no DNA is shown, and the CDR3 is as TCRdb lists it. The V and J genes are TRBV7-9 and TRBJ2-1. The CDR3 is made up of 16 amino acids, end residues included. CDR1 SEHNR and CDR2 FQNEAQ come from the germline V gene (reference sequence). This CDR3 reads CASSPDHNKGNIQYFG.

V is TRBV3-1 and J is TRBJ2-3; TRBD1 is a possible D gene (5 bases). The J call may be incorrect, as the DNA end agrees better with TRBJ2-7. The CDR3 extends over 19 amino acids. Germline lookup yields CDR1 LGHDT and CDR2 YNNKEL (reference sequence). The CDR3 loop reads CASRQRQLRTIRFPYEQYF. CDR3 bases: TGTGCCAGCAGGCAACGACAGCTACGAACTATTCGTTTCCCCTACGAGCAGTACTTC.

CDR3 residues: CASSLGQGDTRYF. The CDR3 nucleotides read TGTGCCAGCAGTCTCGGACAGGGTGATACGCGGTACTTC. The V call is TRBV7-2, the J call TRBJ2-7; 8 bases line up with TRBD1. The CDR3 spans 13 residues. V lost 6 bases and J lost 12; bases outside the gene matches: 13. CDR1 SGHTA and CDR2 FQGNSA come from the germline V gene.

The chain employs TRBV7-3 and TRBJ2-3, with a weak D call TRBD1 (5 bases). The V end lost 2 bases, the J end lost 6 bases, and 9 bases lay between the germline ends. The V gene's germline CDR1 is SGHTA and CDR2 FQGTGA. The CDR3 totals 13 residues. CDR3 sequence reads: CASSLQGGDTQYF. The CDR3, as DNA: TGTGCCAGCAGCTTACAGGGCGGCGATACGCAGTATTTT. Looking up the rest from reference TRBV7-3 and TRBJ2-3 gives the full variable domain: GAGVSQTPSNKVTEKGKYVELRCDPISGHTALYWYRQSLGQGPEFLIYFQGTGAADDSGLPNDRFFAVRPEGSVSTLKIQRTERGDSAVYLCASSLQGGDTQYFGPGTRLTVL.

For this clonotype: A junction boundary mismatches the germline segment, possibly from a read error. The chain links TRBV7-9 to TRBJ1-6; maybe TRBD1 (6 bases). The CDR3 runs 14 residues. Germline V gene lookup returns CDR1 SEHNR and CDR2 FQNEAQ (reference sequence). The CDR3 bases are TGTGCCAGCAGCTCGGGACAAATGAATTCATCCCTCCACTTT. Its protein is CASSSGQMNSSLHF. Based on the CDR3 plus reference TRBV7-9 and TRBJ1-6, the full variable domain is DTGVSQNPRHKITKRGQNVTFRCDPISEHNRLYWYRQTLGQGPEFLTYFQNEAQLEKSRLLSDRFSAERPKGSFSTLEIQRTEQGDSAMYLCASSSGQMNSSLHFGNGTRLTVT.

The rearrangement links TRBV11-2 to TRBJ2-6; the match to TRBD2 covers 7 bases. Germline V gives CDR1 SGHAT, CDR2 FQNNGV. The ends lost 2 bases at V and 0 bases at J; junction bases unmatched: 7. The CDR3 is 18 residues long. As DNA, the CDR3 is TGTGCCAGCAGCTTATCTGGGAGGGCCCCCTCTGGGGCCAACGTCCTGACTTTC. Residues: CASSLSGRAPSGANVLTF.

The CDR3 nucleotides read TGTGCCAGCAGTTCGACGAGATTGAGCACTGAAGCTTTCTTT. Amino acid sequence: CASSSTRLSTEAFF. The chain employs TRBV12-3 or TRBV12-4 and TRBJ1-1, with D unresolved. The CDR3 sequence is 14 residues long. Trimming left V 4 bases short and J 4 bases short, with 13 bases between.